Presented here are 27 T cell receptor beta chains from one specimen sequenced in a study of T cells after yellow fever vaccination. From the 5' RACE reads, TCRdb called clonotypes with MiXCR, one entry per CDR3 protein. The sample records 50,000 or so distinct CDR3 sequences, 7% to 9% being singletons. Source: CD8+ T cells sorted from PBMCs, taken around 14 days after the first yellow fever vaccination. The receptor set was obtained from a man aged 18 to 30 who received the YFV17D yellow fever vaccine.

This clonotype was found a few times. The chain couples TRBV5-1 to TRBJ2-6; D is unresolved. V gave up 0 bases and J gave up 0 bases, with 4 bases separating them. This CDR3 is built from 15 residues. CDR1 is SGHRS and CDR2 is YFSETQ in the germline V gene. The CDR3 loop reads CASSLGGSGANVLTF. The CDR3 coding sequence is TGCGCCAGCAGCTTGGGAGGCTCTGGGGCCAACGTCCTGACTTTC.

Details on this clonotype: Being one base from a much bigger clone, this may be a read error. The rearrangement joins TRBV6-5 to TRBJ1-1; TRBD1 aligns across 9 bases. The CDR3 contains 15 residues. CDR1 MNHEY and CDR2 SVGAGI come from the germline V gene. For the CDR3, the DNA is TGTGCCAGCAGTTACTCGGGGACAGGGAACATTGAAGCTTTCTTT. It translates to CASSYSGTGNIEAFF.

This clonotype appeared a few times. V gene TRBV12-3 or TRBV12-4 combines with J gene TRBJ2-7, with D unclear. V was cut by 3 bases and J by 3 bases, with 3 bases left in between. The CDR3 extends over 11 amino acids. The CDR3 DNA reads TGTGCCAGCAGTTTCAACTACGAGCAGTACTTC. Its translation: CASSFNYEQYF.

This clonotype appeared many times. The genes are TRBV6-5 and TRBJ2-5; D is perhaps TRBD1 or TRBD2 (6 bases each). Germline V lookup: CDR1 MNHEY, CDR2 SVGAGI. This CDR3 contains 13 residues. Trimming removed 4 bases from V and 4 bases from J, with 10 bases in between. For the CDR3, the DNA is TGTGCCAGCAGTTTCGGGGGCTCAGAGACCCAGTACTTC. Its translation: CASSFGGSETQYF.

The gene calls are TRBV24-1 and TRBJ2-3; maybe TRBD1 (5 bases). Trimming left V 0 bases short and J 2 bases short, with 8 bases between. CDR3 length: 15 residues. Germline CDR1 and CDR2: KGHDR and SFDVKD. CDR3 sequence: CATSDLQGDTDTQYF. The CDR3 coding sequence is TGTGCCACCAGTGATTTGCAAGGGGACACAGATACGCAGTATTTT.

The chain recombines TRBV5-1 with TRBJ2-2; 7 bases are shared with TRBD1. This CDR3 has 14 residues. Germline trimming cut 5 bases from V and 2 bases from J; bases unmatched to any gene: 3. Looked up from germline, CDR1 is SGHRS and CDR2 is YFSETQ. CDR3 in DNA: TGCGCCAGCAGACAGGGGCTAAACACCGGGGAGCTGTTTTTT. Residues: CASRQGLNTGELFF.

This clonotype was seen many times. V and J are TRBV4-1 and TRBJ1-4; no reliable D call. Per the germline V gene, CDR1 is MGHRA and CDR2 is YSYEKL. With 1 base removed from V and 8 bases from J, the gap between germline ends came to 5 bases. This CDR3 contains 12 residues. The CDR3 DNA reads as TGCGCCAGCAGCCAAGGAGGGGAAAAACTGTTTTTT. Residues: CASSQGGEKLFF.

This clonotype was observed many times. J is TRBJ1-2 and V is TRBV6-1; tentative D call: TRBD1 (5 bases). This CDR3 has 12 amino acids. Germline V lookup: CDR1 MNHNS, CDR2 SASEGT. V was shortened by 6 bases and J by 7 bases, with 12 bases between the two germline ends. In DNA, the CDR3 is TGTGCCAGCAGGGACGGGGCTGGTGGCTACACCTTC. It translates to CASRDGAGGYTF.

This clonotype was observed many times. The chain uses TRBV6-5 and TRBJ2-1, with 8 bases that match TRBD2. CDR1 is MNHEY and CDR2 is SVGAGI in the germline V gene. Trimming cost V 4 bases and J 3 bases; bases outside gene matches: 5. There are 15 residues in the CDR3. DNA of the CDR3: TGTGCCAGCAGTTCCGGGACTAGGGTCTACAATGAGCAGTTCTTC. This encodes CASSSGTRVYNEQFF.

This clonotype was counted many times. The chain carries TRBV7-8 and TRBJ2-7; TRBD1 matches at 11 bases. V shed 5 bases, J shed 5 bases, and the junction held 5 bases outside the gene matches. The V gene's germline CDR1 is SGHVS and CDR2 FQNEAQ. The CDR3 loop spans 14 amino acids. The CDR3 sequence: CASSPRTGGNEQYF. CDR3 sequence (DNA): TGTGCCAGCAGCCCCCGGACAGGGGGCAACGAGCAGTACTTC. The complete variable domain, with remaining parts taken from reference TRBV7-8 and TRBJ2-7, reads GAGVSQSPRYKVAKRGQDVALRCDPISGHVSLFWYQQALGQGPEFLTYFQNEAQLDKSGLPSDRFFAERPEGSVSTLKIQRTQQEDSAVYLCASSPRTGGNEQYFGPGTRLTVT.

This clonotype was counted ten times or more. The CDR3 spells CASSFGQPQHF. CDR3 DNA: TGTGCCAGCAGTTTTGGGCAGCCCCAGCATTTT. V and J are TRBV12-3 or TRBV12-4 and TRBJ1-5; the D is unclear. The V gene lost 3 bases and the J gene lost 7 bases, with 4 bases spanning the gap. The CDR3 has 11 residues.

This clonotype was detected many times. The genes are TRBV15 and TRBJ1-4, with D possibly matching TRBD1 (5 bases). Germline V lookup: CDR1 LNHNV, CDR2 YYDKDF (reference sequence). The CDR3 consists of 14 residues. V was trimmed by 6 bases and J by 4 bases, leaving 12 bases between them. The CDR3 loop reads CATRTGRDNEKLFF. The CDR3 nucleotides read TGTGCCACCAGGACGGGCAGGGATAATGAAAAACTGTTTTTT.

This clonotype was recorded many times. The rearrangement links TRBV11-1 to TRBJ2-3, with 12 nucleotides matching TRBD2. Germline V gene data show CDR1 as SGHAT and CDR2 as FQDESV (reference sequence). V lost 4 bases to trimming and J lost 1 base; unmatched junction nucleotides: 0. CDR3 length equals 15 residues. CDR3 loop: CASSWTSGGTDTQYF. CDR3 nucleotide sequence: TGTGCCAGCAGCTGGACTAGCGGGGGCACAGATACGCAGTATTTT.

This clonotype came up many times. The CDR3 reads CASSSNRGTGVETQYF. In nucleotides, the CDR3 is TGTGCCAGCAGCTCTAACCGCGGGACAGGGGTAGAGACCCAGTACTTC. This chain connects TRBV9 to TRBJ2-5, with 10 bases matching TRBD1. Per the germline V gene, CDR1 is SGDLS and CDR2 is YYNGEE. The CDR3 covers 16 residues. The V and J ends lost 4 bases and 4 bases, in that order; junction bases with no gene match: 10. The full variable domain, rest sourced from reference TRBV9 and TRBJ2-5, is DSGVTQTPKHLITATGQRVTLRCSPRSGDLSVYWYQQSLDQGLQFLIQYYNGEERAKGNILERFSAQQFPDLHSELNLSSLELGDSALYFCASSSNRGTGVETQYFGPGTRLLVL.

This clonotype was found many times. This chain connects TRBV27 to TRBJ2-1; 12 bases agree with TRBD2. In germline, CDR1 is MNHEY, CDR2 SMNVEV (reference sequence). The trim removed 8 bases at V and 7 bases at J, leaving 12 bases unmatched. The CDR3 extends over 16 amino acids. CDR3 residues: CASFALAGGQLNEQFF. CDR3 nucleotide sequence: TGTGCCAGCTTCGCCCTAGCGGGGGGGCAGTTGAATGAGCAGTTCTTC.

This clonotype was observed at least ten times. The genes are TRBV12-3 or TRBV12-4 and TRBJ1-4, with D maybe TRBD1 (6 bases). The CDR3 runs 16 residues. The V end lost 6 bases, the J end lost 1 base, and 15 bases lay between the germline ends. The DNA for the CDR3 is TGTGCCAGCAGCCACTATGGACAGCAAACTAATGAAAAACTGTTTTTT. Encoded protein: CASSHYGQQTNEKLFF.

In its sample, this clonotype was seen many times. The chain recombines TRBV11-2 with TRBJ2-1, with 14 bases fitting TRBD2. V was pared by 5 bases and J by 7 bases, with 4 bases of the junction left unmatched. Germline loops: CDR1 SGHAT, CDR2 FQNNGV. The CDR3 has 15 residues. DNA of the CDR3: TGTGCCAGCAGCCCCTGGACTAGCGGGGGGAATGAGCAGTTCTTC. Translation gives CASSPWTSGGNEQFF.

This clonotype is medium-sized in the sample. The rearrangement links TRBV14 to TRBJ2-1, with TRBD2 matching 12 bases. Per the germline V gene, CDR1 is SGHDN and CDR2 is FVKESK. The ends lost 5 bases at V and 5 bases at J; junction bases unmatched: 10. The CDR3 totals 17 residues. The CDR3 DNA reads TGTGCCAGCAGCACGACTAGCGGGGGTAGTGGGAACAATGAGCAGTTCTTC. This gives the protein CASSTTSGGSGNNEQFF.

This clonotype was seen many times. The V call is TRBV12-3 or TRBV12-4, the J call TRBJ1-1; D is ambiguous. V was cut by 5 bases and J by 1 base, with 8 bases left in between. The CDR3 covers 13 residues. The CDR3: CASSPRRNTEAFF. In DNA form, the CDR3 reads TGTGCCAGCAGTCCCCGACGGAACACTGAAGCTTTCTTT.

This clonotype has ten or more counts. The chain employs TRBV7-8 and TRBJ2-1; 8 bases match TRBD1. Trimming cost V 5 bases and J 7 bases; bases outside gene matches: 7. The CDR3 is 14 amino acids. Looked up from germline, CDR1 is SGHVS and CDR2 is FQNEAQ. CDR3 protein: CASSRSQGDNEQFF. CDR3 DNA: TGTGCCAGCAGCCGCTCACAGGGGGATAATGAGCAGTTCTTC.

This clonotype came up many times. The genes are TRBV10-3 and TRBJ1-2; 7 bases are shared with TRBD1. The V gene's germline CDR1 is ENHRY and CDR2 SYGVKD. The J segment lost 0 bases and the V segment lost 9 bases, leaving 10 bases of the junction unmatched. The length of the CDR3 is 15 residues. This CDR3 is CAIGGTAYSNYGYTF. In nucleotides, the CDR3 is TGTGCCATAGGCGGGACAGCTTATTCTAACTATGGCTACACCTTC.

In its sample, this clonotype was seen many times. As DNA, the CDR3 is TGCAGTGCTAGTGAGGGGACAGGGTTGTCAGATACGCAGTATTTT. It yields the protein CSASEGTGLSDTQYF. The chain carries TRBV20-1 and TRBJ2-3, with TRBD1 identical over 9 bases. The CDR3 has 15 amino acids. CDR1 and CDR2 (germline): DFQATT, SNEGSKA (reference sequence). V lost 3 bases to trimming and J lost 4 bases; unmatched junction nucleotides: 8.

This clonotype was counted at least ten times. The gene calls are TRBV11-2 and TRBJ2-3; the D gene is possibly TRBD1 (6 bases). The CDR3 totals 14 residues. The V gene's germline CDR1 is SGHAT and CDR2 FQNNGV. The V end was cut by 0 bases, the J end by 6 bases, with 10 bases between. The CDR3 spells CASSLDPGVDTQYF. The CDR3 DNA reads TGTGCCAGCAGCTTAGACCCAGGGGTGGATACGCAGTATTTT. Together with reference TRBV11-2 and TRBJ2-3, the CDR3 gives the full variable domain: EAGVAQSPRYKIIEKRQSVAFWCNPISGHATLYWYQQILGQGPKLLIQFQNNGVVDDSQLPKDRFSAERLKGVDSTLKIQPAKLEDSAVYLCASSLDPGVDTQYFGPGTRLTVL.

This chain links TRBV29-1 with TRBJ1-1; D is perhaps TRBD1 (6 bases). The CDR3 has 13 residues. The germline V and J ends were trimmed by 3 bases and 0 bases, with 8 bases remaining between them. Germline CDR1 and CDR2: SQVTM and ANQGSEA. CDR3 sequence reads: CSVEGGLNTEAFF. The CDR3 coding sequence is TGCAGCGTTGAGGGGGGCCTGAACACTGAAGCTTTCTTT.

This chain uses TRBV27 with TRBJ2-5; D possibly uses TRBD1 or TRBD2 (5 bases each). The germline CDR1 and CDR2 sequences are MNHEY and SMNVEV (reference sequence). With 0 bases removed from V and 5 bases from J, the gap between germline ends came to 16 bases. The CDR3 runs to 16 residues. In DNA, the CDR3 is TGTGCCAGCAGTTTATCTGCAGGGCTCTGGAGGGAGACCCAGTACTTC. It specifies CASSLSAGLWRETQYF.

The chain couples TRBV27 to TRBJ2-7; 7 nucleotides match TRBD1. J was trimmed by 4 bases and V by 5 bases; bases with no gene match: 8. The CDR3 covers 14 residues. CDR1 and CDR2 (germline): MNHEY, SMNVEV (reference sequence). Here the CDR3 DNA reads TGTGCCAGCAGTAAAGGGGCAGGGGGATACGAGCAGTACTTC. It encodes CASSKGAGGYEQYF.

This clonotype came up many times. The J gene is TRBJ1-1, the V gene TRBV29-1, with TRBD1 as a possible D gene (6 bases). Trimming took off 6 bases at V and 4 bases at J, with 27 bases between the two ends. CDR3 length: 17 amino acids. In germline, CDR1 is SQVTM, CDR2 ANQGSEA. CDR3 sequence (DNA): TGCAGCGTGAAAGACTCTCTGGGGGCGAGGAGGGGCACTGAAGCTTTCTTT. Protein sequence: CSVKDSLGARRGTEAFF.